A single sample is the source of the 10 T cell receptor beta chains below, sequenced in a study of blood T cell repertoires in COVID-19. Assay used: immunoSEQ multiplex PCR; TCRdb lists only in-frame clones, some missing. The data show a few hundred thousand clones, roughly 87% seen once. What was sequenced was PBMCs or T cells enriched from blood (not recorded which). The receptors here all came from a woman aged 30 to 39 who had recovered from COVID-19.

This clone was observed a single time. The chain employs TRBV9 and TRBJ2-5; no reliable D call. Between the trimmed V and J ends, which lost 1 base and 5 bases, there was a span of 12 bases. The CDR3 length is 14 residues. Germline values: CDR1 SGDLS, CDR2 YYNGEE. CDR3 coding DNA: TGTGCCAGCAGCGTAAGAGGTGTGAGCGAGACCCAGTACTTC. Residues: CASSVRGVSETQYF.

The chain couples TRBV13 to TRBJ1-1, with D possibly TRBD1 on 5 matching bases. The CDR3 is 14 amino acids. V dropped 0 bases and J dropped 8 bases, with 13 bases sitting between them. Germline CDR1 reads PRHDT; CDR2 reads FYEKMQ (reference sequence). CDR3 sequence reads: CASSLGTRVGEAFF. The DNA of the CDR3 is TGTGCCAGCAGCTTAGGAACCAGGGTGGGAGAAGCTTTCTTT.

The CDR3 spells CATSRVEGRMSNQPQHF. CDR3 nucleotides: TGTGCCACCAGCAGAGTGGAGGGGCGAATGAGCAATCAGCCCCAGCATTTT. The chain has TRBV15 and TRBJ1-5, with D maybe TRBD1 (5 bases). The V end lost 1 base, the J end lost 1 base, and 14 bases lay between the germline ends. The CDR3 consists of 17 residues. Germline V gives CDR1 LNHNV, CDR2 YYDKDF (reference sequence).

In the case of this clone: The identical CDR3 is also encoded by other nucleotide sequences in the sample. The V call is TRBV18, the J call TRBJ1-2; 7 bases are shared with TRBD1. This CDR3 spans 13 amino acids. After removal of 2 bases from V and 3 bases from J, the junction contained 0 bases not matched to a gene. CDR1 is KGHSH and CDR2 is LQKENI in the germline V gene. This chain's CDR3 is CASSPGTDYGYTF. CDR3 coding DNA: TGTGCCAGCTCACCAGGGACAGACTATGGCTACACCTTC.

In regard to this clone: The sample holds other DNA sequences that translate to the same CDR3. The chain recombines TRBV2 with TRBJ1-1; weak D call: TRBD1 (5 bases). V was shortened by 2 bases and J by 1 base, with 8 bases between the two germline ends. The CDR3 extends over 14 amino acids. Germline V lookup: CDR1 SNHLY, CDR2 FYNNEI. In nucleotides, the CDR3 is TGTGCCAGCAGTGAACGCAGGGCGAACACTGAAGCTTTCTTT. Translation: CASSERRANTEAFF.

This clone was seen a handful of times. The chain couples TRBV19 to TRBJ1-1, with TRBD1 as a possible D gene (6 bases). The CDR3 loop spans 15 amino acids. Trimming left V 5 bases short and J 3 bases short, with 16 bases between. From germline, CDR1 is LNHDA and CDR2 SQIVND (reference sequence). In nucleotides, the CDR3 is TGTGCCAGTAGTTGGGGGCGAGGGAGGGACACTGAAGCTTTCTTT. Its translation is CASSWGRGRDTEAFF.

V usage is TRBV27 and J usage is TRBJ2-7; D might be TRBD1 (5 bases). Germline CDR1 and CDR2: MNHEY and SMNVEV (reference sequence). Deletions cut 5 bases from V and 3 bases from J, with 11 bases between. This CDR3 has 13 amino acids. In DNA form, the CDR3 reads TGTGCCAGCAGTGGGGCCATTGGCTACGAGCAGTACTTC. This translates into CASSGAIGYEQYF.

The chain couples TRBV6-5 to TRBJ2-7; 8 positions match TRBD2. In germline, CDR1 is MNHEY, CDR2 SVGAGI. The CDR3 totals 14 residues. J lost 4 bases, V lost 6 bases, and 8 bases had no gene match. The CDR3, as DNA: TGTGCCAGCAGCCCCGGGGGGGGCGGTTACGAGCAGTACTTC. Residues: CASSPGGGGYEQYF.

The rearrangement links TRBV30 to TRBJ1-6; D not resolved. CDR3 length: 13 amino acids. V shed 1 base and J shed 6 bases, with 7 bases lying between them. CDR1 and CDR2 from the germline V gene are GTSNPN and SVGIG (reference sequence). CDR3 DNA: TGTGCCTGGAGTGGCGGGCTTAATTCACCCCTCCACTTT. This codes for CAWSGGLNSPLHF.

V usage is TRBV9 and J usage is TRBJ1-1; D ambiguous. Germline CDR1 and CDR2: SGDLS and YYNGEE. The CDR3 is 14 residues long. V shed 0 bases and J shed 0 bases, with 6 bases lying between them. The CDR3 nucleotides are TGTGCCAGCAGCGTAGGAGGGATGAACACTGAAGCTTTCTTT. Translation gives CASSVGGMNTEAFF. Combining the CDR3 with reference TRBV9 and TRBJ1-1 gives the whole variable domain DSGVTQTPKHLITATGQRVTLRCSPRSGDLSVYWYQQSLDQGLQFLIQYYNGEERAKGNILERFSAQQFPDLHSELNLSSLELGDSALYFCASSVGGMNTEAFFGQGTRLTVV.